These 5 T cell receptor beta chains were all obtained from the same sample, sequenced in a study of immune heterogeneity within non-small cell lung tumors. TCR beta CDR3 amplification used multiplex PCR with 32 V and 13 J primers. MiXCR was run by TCRdb on the multiplex PCR reads, yielding one entry per CDR3 protein. Here the sample spans about 16,000 distinct CDR3 sequences, 30% being singletons. As template, the study used bulk tumor genomic DNA at roughly 600 ng per sample. Several biopsies per primary tumor were taken during surgery, spaced as far apart as possible. Each patient presented with untreated, newly diagnosed non-small cell lung cancer and received curative surgery. The sequenced sample was lung tumor tissue. These receptors were collected from a woman aged 45-60 years with non-small cell lung cancer.

This clonotype counts as medium-sized. The chain is built from TRBV5-1 and TRBJ2-7; 11 bases are shared with TRBD1. With 0 bases clipped from V and 4 bases from J, the junction kept 3 bases outside the gene matches. The CDR3 extends over 15 amino acids. CDR1 is SGHRS, CDR2 YFSETQ, per germline. CDR3 in amino acids: CASSLGGTGGYEQYF. The CDR3 coding sequence is TGCGCCAGCAGCTTGGGGGGGACAGGGGGGTACGAGCAGTACTTC.

CDR3 nucleotide sequence: TGTGCCAGTAGTATTTTAGGTCGCGGCTACACCTTC. As protein: CASSILGRGYTF. This chain joins TRBV19 and TRBJ1-2, with D uncertain. Per the germline V gene, CDR1 is LNHDA and CDR2 is SQIVND (reference sequence). This CDR3 is built from 12 residues. Trimming removed 3 bases at V and 8 bases at J, with 10 bases between.

The V gene is TRBV7-9, the J gene TRBJ2-3; D is undetermined. Deletions cut 6 bases from V and 6 bases from J, with 13 bases between. CDR1 SEHNR and CDR2 FQNEAQ come from the germline V gene (reference sequence). The CDR3 totals 13 residues. The CDR3 reads CASRRPTLDTQYF. DNA for the CDR3: TGTGCCAGCAGAAGGCCGACGCTCGATACGCAGTATTTT.

Points on this clonotype: Just one base apart from a much larger clone, this may be a read error. The rearrangement joins TRBV3-1 to TRBJ2-7, with TRBD1 matching 9 bases. J gave up 8 bases and V 1 base, and 9 bases lay outside the gene matches. Germline assignment: CDR1 LGHDT and CDR2 YNNKEL (reference sequence). The CDR3 contains 15 residues. CDR3 protein: CASSQAGTGYHKQYF. The CDR3 nucleotides read TGTGCCAGCAGCCAAGCCGGGACAGGGTACCACAAGCAGTACTTC.

This clonotype appeared many times. V is TRBV19 and J is TRBJ2-3; 7 nucleotides align to TRBD2. Germline CDR1 reads LNHDA; CDR2 reads SQIVND (reference sequence). The CDR3 runs 15 residues. V shed 4 bases and J 0 bases; nucleotides not matched to a gene: 4. The CDR3 region is CASSTSGMSTDTQYF. The CDR3 region has the DNA TGTGCCAGTAGTACAAGCGGGATGAGCACAGATACGCAGTATTTT. Complete variable domain (other parts from reference TRBV19 and TRBJ2-3): DGGITQSPKYLFRKEGQNVTLSCEQNLNHDAMYWYRQDPGQGLRLIYYSQIVNDFQKGDIAEGYSVSREKKESFPLTVTSAQKNPTAFYLCASSTSGMSTDTQYFGPGTRLTVL.